This TCR beta chain was observed in a study of blood T cell repertoires in COVID-19 (dated by TCRdb to 2019 to 2021). About the full investigation: Collaborator samples came from the United States, Italy and Spain and covered acute and convalescent phases of COVID-19. The material from the prospective study consisted of cDNA or gDNA derived from T cells, B-cell-depleted T cells, or PBMCs. Deeply sampled blood TCRbeta repertoires from subjects exposed to, actively infected with, or recovered from COVID-19 were included in the dataset. The repertoires were released in a freely available public database intended as a resource for research on the immune response to SARS-CoV-2. Samples were obtained from the ongoing ImmuneRACE study (first 160 participants) and from 950 to 1,500 subjects provided by 6 global collaborators. Nearly every sample came with metadata listing a de-identified subject ID, COVID-19 status, age in years and sex. Where HLA class I and class II types were available, the types were taken from metadata supplied by the sample provider, not from assay-based typing.

The study at large found these results: How much clinical and demographic metadata was included differed by source and by participant, and the metadata was provided uncurated.

Each collaborating institution followed its own protocols to collect whole blood in K2EDTA tubes. For TCRbeta analysis, collaborators shipped samples in one of three forms: frozen whole blood, isolated PBMCs, or DNA extracted from either of those sample types. On this clone: Its antigen remains unidentified. Base qualities are not provided; no much larger clone lies one nucleotide away.

TCRbeta CDR3 regions were amplified from genomic DNA using the immunoSEQ Assay, a bias-controlled multiplex PCR. The authors' pipeline ran thus. The number of nucleated cells in each sample was estimated by amplification of reference gene primers within the assay. To quantify the absolute abundance of each unique TCRbeta CDR3 rearrangement, sequence reads were collapsed and filtered. For each sample, productive Simpson clonality was calculated as the square root of Simpson's diversity index across productive rearrangements. Here the immuneACCESS table is served through TCRdb, limited to in-frame sequences with V and J called. Missing clones are a known gap in these copies; in checked studies unresolved V genes cover under half, and the rest lacks a known reason. D and trimming were read from the DNA, whereas the V and J calls and clone size are those reported in that table. The sample table holds roughly 66,000 clones, of which about 86% were seen once. The ten most abundant clones make up 4.5% of the sample.

For CDR1 and CDR2, the germline V gene lists SGDLS and YYNGEE. The CDR3 goes from the cysteine to the phenylalanine over 15 residues. Only the CDR3 part of the read is kept: 45 bases, read in frame from the first base. V is clipped by 4 bases and J by 2 bases, and the sequence between their germline boundaries is 13 bases long. The sequenced sample was peripheral blood. The TCR originated in a woman between 55 and 75 years old with acute or convalescent COVID-19. This sequence uses TRBV9 and TRBJ2-1; a tentative D call is TRBD1 (5 bases match). The DNA sequence follows: TGTGCCAGCAGCTTAGCAGGGTTGGCCTACAATGAGCAGTTCTTC. This is translated as CASSLAGLAYNEQFF.